The 13 T cell receptor beta chains below come from one sample, sequenced in a study of cytotoxic CD8 clonotypes in ibrutinib-treated CLL. Only in-frame clones appear in the TCRdb table, and some are missing; sequencing was by immunoSEQ multiplex PCR. The sample lists about 24,000 clones, about 69% occurring once. The material was PBMCs, obtained after 12 months of ibrutinib treatment. The receptors derive from a human donor with chronic lymphocytic leukemia.

This clone was seen only a few times. This sequence joins TRBV28 and TRBJ1-2, with TRBD1 as a possible D gene (5 bases). The CDR3 extends over 16 amino acids. Trimming left V 2 bases short and J 4 bases short, with 17 bases between. Germline V CDR1 and CDR2: MDHEN, SYDVKM. The CDR3 DNA follows: TGTGCCAGCAGTTTAACCGGGACTGTAAGGGCCTATGGCTACACCTTC. Translation gives CASSLTGTVRAYGYTF.

This chain links TRBV7-3 with TRBJ1-2; 7 bases are shared with TRBD1. The CDR3 contains 15 residues. The V gene's germline CDR1 is SGHTA and CDR2 FQGTGA. The V and J ends lost 2 bases and 7 bases, in that order; junction bases with no gene match: 10. CDR3 sequence (DNA): TGTGCCAGCAGCTTACTCGTTGGGGACAGAGGTGGCTACACCTTC. Its translation: CASSLLVGDRGGYTF.

The chain combines TRBV4-3 with TRBJ2-7, with TRBD1 matching 9 bases. Losses at the gene ends were 4 bases for V and 4 bases for J; bases not matched to a gene: 8. Germline loops: CDR1 LGHNA, CDR2 YSLEER. CDR3 length equals 15 residues. CDR3 in amino acids: CASSRPGQGIYEQYF. The CDR3 DNA is TGCGCCAGCAGCCGCCCGGGACAGGGTATTTACGAGCAGTACTTC.

CDR3 in DNA: TGTGCCAGCAGCTTGGCGGGACAGGGGCTTGGTGAGCAGTACTTC. Translated, it gives CASSLAGQGLGEQYF. The chain combines TRBV5-6 with TRBJ2-7; the match to TRBD1 covers 10 bases. The V segment lost 0 bases and the J segment 7 bases; nucleotides outside the gene matches: 7. The CDR3 is made up of 15 amino acids. Germline V gives CDR1 SGHDT, CDR2 YYEEEE.

The V and J genes are TRBV7-2 and TRBJ2-1; 9 nucleotides align to TRBD2. This CDR3 contains 16 residues. V dropped 4 bases and J dropped 9; count of bases not matched to a gene: 13. Germline V gene lookup returns CDR1 SGHTA and CDR2 FQGNSA. CDR3 region: CASSSLPARGGSEQFF. CDR3 bases: TGTGCCAGCAGCTCTCTACCGGCGCGGGGGGGGAGTGAGCAGTTCTTC.

This clone has a single count. This rearrangement joins TRBV5-1 to TRBJ2-1, with 10 bases identical to TRBD2. J lost 6 bases, V lost 3 bases, and 9 bases had no gene match. This CDR3 is 16 amino acids long. Germline V gene data show CDR1 as SGHRS and CDR2 as YFSETQ. As DNA, the CDR3 is TGCGCCAGCAGCTCTCTAGCGGGGGTTGGTCGCAATGAGCAGTTCTTC. Translation: CASSSLAGVGRNEQFF.

The chain carries TRBV7-9 and TRBJ2-7; 10 bases align to TRBD1. The CDR3 contains 15 residues. Germline V gene data show CDR1 as SEHNR and CDR2 as FQNEAQ (reference sequence). V shed 5 bases and J 3 bases; nucleotides not matched to a gene: 7. CDR3 protein: CASSQGQGKGYEQYF. The CDR3 bases are TGTGCCAGCAGCCAGGGACAGGGGAAGGGCTACGAGCAGTACTTC.

This chain uses TRBV7-9 with TRBJ1-5; D not resolved. CDR1 is SEHNR, CDR2 FQNEAQ, per germline (reference sequence). Trimming pared 1 base from V and 2 bases from J, leaving 9 bases between. There are 15 residues in the CDR3. Here the CDR3 DNA reads TGTGCCAGCAGCTTAGGGACTGCAGGCAATCAGCCCCAGCATTTT. Translation gives CASSLGTAGNQPQHF. The full variable domain, its missing parts supplied by reference TRBV7-9 and TRBJ1-5, is DTGVSQNPRHKITKRGQNVTFRCDPISEHNRLYWYRQTLGQGPEFLTYFQNEAQLEKSRLLSDRFSAERPKGSFSTLEIQRTEQGDSAMYLCASSLGTAGNQPQHFGDGTRLSIL.

V gene TRBV5-1 combines with J gene TRBJ2-7; perhaps TRBD1 as D (8 bases). The V gene lost 3 bases and the J gene lost 4 bases, with 17 bases spanning the gap. There are 15 residues in the CDR3. Germline values: CDR1 SGHRS, CDR2 YFSETQ. CDR3: CASSSHRGGAYEQYF. The CDR3 DNA follows: TGCGCCAGCAGCTCTCACAGGGGGGGAGCTTACGAGCAGTACTTC.

This clone was seen a handful of times. This rearrangement joins TRBV10-1 to TRBJ2-7; D is perhaps TRBD1 (6 bases). Germline V gene lookup returns CDR1 WNHNN and CDR2 SYGVQD (reference sequence). CDR3 length: 13 amino acids. Trimming left V 7 bases short and J 2 bases short, with 12 bases between. The CDR3 sequence: CASTADRTYEQYF. The CDR3 coding sequence is TGCGCCAGCACCGCGGACAGAACCTACGAGCAGTACTTC.

The gene calls are TRBV28 and TRBJ2-7, with D possibly matching TRBD2 (5 bases). The V gene's germline CDR1 is MDHEN and CDR2 SYDVKM. Trimming pared 4 bases from V and 1 base from J, leaving 17 bases between. The CDR3 covers 16 residues. CDR3 nucleotides: TGTGCCAGCAGTTCCCCAGAGCGGTATAAATCCTACGAGCAGTACTTC. Amino acid sequence: CASSSPERYKSYEQYF.

This clone has a single count. V usage is TRBV9 and J usage is TRBJ2-1; 10 nucleotides align to TRBD2. The CDR3 contains 15 residues. Looked up from germline, CDR1 is SGDLS and CDR2 is YYNGEE. With 4 bases clipped from V and 3 bases from J, the junction kept 4 bases outside the gene matches. The CDR3 sequence is CASSLIAGGYNEQFF. CDR3 coding DNA: TGTGCCAGCAGCCTTATAGCGGGGGGCTACAATGAGCAGTTCTTC.

The chain has TRBV2 and TRBJ1-6; TRBD1 might be the D (5 bases). The CDR3 sequence is 15 residues long. Germline CDR1 and CDR2: SNHLY and FYNNEI. V lost 3 bases, J lost 5 bases, and 11 bases lay in between. CDR3: CASSERRQNNSPLHF. For the CDR3, the DNA is TGTGCCAGCAGTGAGAGGAGACAGAATAATTCACCCCTCCACTTT.